The 29 T cell receptor beta chains reported below all come from one sample, sequenced in a study of cytomegalovirus exposure and HLA in healthy donors. With 60 Vbeta and 13 Jbeta primers, the PCR was carried out. Profiling relied on immunoSEQ multiplex PCR, and the TCRdb table lists in-frame clones only, not all of them. The sample consists of roughly 150,000 clones, roughly 70% of them appearing once. The source material was PBMCs. These receptors originate from a man younger than 40 in good health and CMV-seronegative.

V and J are TRBV29-1 and TRBJ1-1; TRBD1 might be the D (5 bases). Trimming took 3 bases from V and 5 from J, leaving 13 bases between them. CDR1 and CDR2 from the germline V gene are SQVTM and ANQGSEA. This CDR3 region has 13 residues. DNA of the CDR3: TGCAGCGTTGACCGGGGGGAAGGGACTGAAGCTTTCTTT. Encoded protein: CSVDRGEGTEAFF. Full variable domain (missing parts from reference TRBV29-1 and TRBJ1-1): SAVISQKPSRDICQRGTSLTIQCQVDSQVTMMFWYRQQPGQSLTLIATANQGSEATYESGFVIDKFPISRPNLTFSTLTVSNMSPEDSSIYLCSVDRGEGTEAFFGQGTRLTVV.

This chain uses TRBV27 with TRBJ2-7; D may be TRBD1 (6 bases). This CDR3 region has 15 residues. Trimming left V 3 bases short and J 5 bases short, with 17 bases between. The germline CDR1 and CDR2 sequences are MNHEY and SMNVEV (reference sequence). The CDR3 is CASSFITGSGHEQYF. The CDR3 nucleotides are TGTGCCAGCAGTTTTATAACAGGGTCGGGGCACGAGCAGTACTTC.

The J gene is TRBJ1-2, the V gene TRBV19; D possibly corresponds to TRBD1 (6 bases). The CDR3 runs to 13 residues. Trimming shortened V by 7 bases and J by 7 bases, and 16 bases separated the two germline ends. CDR1 LNHDA and CDR2 SQIVND come from the germline V gene (reference sequence). CDR3 sequence (DNA): TGTGCCAGTAAGGCGGGGGGCACCGCTGGCTACACCTTC. Its translation: CASKAGGTAGYTF.

The V call is TRBV7-9, the J call TRBJ1-2; 9 nucleotides agree with TRBD1. Germline trimming cut 5 bases from V and 7 bases from J; bases unmatched to any gene: 8. This CDR3 spans 14 amino acids. CDR1 and CDR2 (germline): SEHNR, FQNEAQ (reference sequence). DNA for the CDR3: TGTGCCAGCAGCCGCTCACAGGGGGCGGGTGGCTACACCTTC. Translated: CASSRSQGAGGYTF.

V gene TRBV6-4 combines with J gene TRBJ2-1, with TRBD2 matching 9 bases. Germline V gene lookup returns CDR1 MRHNA and CDR2 SNTAGT. J was trimmed by 8 bases and V by 2 bases; bases with no gene match: 7. This CDR3 spans 15 amino acids. The CDR3 sequence is CASSDPAGGRDEQFF. DNA of the CDR3: TGTGCCAGCAGTGACCCGGCGGGGGGGCGGGATGAGCAGTTCTTC.

The chain recombines TRBV25-1 with TRBJ2-7; 7 bases map to TRBD2. With 7 bases clipped from V and 5 bases from J, the junction kept 11 bases outside the gene matches. This CDR3 spans 14 amino acids. CDR1 and CDR2 (germline): MGHDK, SYGVNS. CDR3 amino acids: CASINGGEGDEQYF. In nucleotides, the CDR3 is TGTGCCAGCATCAATGGGGGGGAGGGAGACGAGCAGTACTTC.

The rearrangement uses TRBV18 and TRBJ2-1; no definite D call. The ends were cut back, 6 bases at V and 0 bases at J, with 6 bases in the middle. CDR1 is KGHSH and CDR2 is LQKENI in the germline V gene. This CDR3 comprises 13 residues. CDR3 in amino acids: CASSPSSYNEQFF. The CDR3 coding sequence is TGTGCCAGCTCTCCTAGCTCCTACAATGAGCAGTTCTTC.

The chain recombines TRBV7-6 with TRBJ2-1, with no clear D. V dropped 5 bases and J dropped 4 bases, with 15 bases sitting between them. From germline, CDR1 is SGHVS and CDR2 FNYEAQ. This CDR3 is built from 15 residues. The DNA of the CDR3 is TGTGCCAGCAGCCGCTTAGGAGAGGTTTACAATGAGCAGTTCTTC. Its protein is CASSRLGEVYNEQFF.

This rearrangement joins TRBV6-1 to TRBJ2-3; 9 bases align to TRBD2. Germline CDR1 is MNHNS and CDR2 is SASEGT. The CDR3 consists of 15 residues. Germline trimming cut 8 bases from V and 5 bases from J; bases unmatched to any gene: 11. CDR3 in amino acids: CASQELAGWLDTQYF. As DNA, the CDR3 is TGTGCCAGCCAGGAGCTAGCGGGGTGGTTAGATACGCAGTATTTT.

This chain joins TRBV4-1 and TRBJ1-2, with 7 bases identical to TRBD1. Germline V gene lookup returns CDR1 MGHRA and CDR2 YSYEKL. Trimming at V came to 4 bases and at J to 3 bases, leaving 8 bases not matched to a gene. This CDR3 region has 15 residues. The CDR3 coding sequence is TGCGCCAGCAGCCCTACTTCAACAGGGGACTATGGCTACACCTTC. Residues: CASSPTSTGDYGYTF.

This sequence joins TRBV5-1 and TRBJ1-1, with 12 bases identical to TRBD1. CDR3 length: 15 amino acids. Germline loops: CDR1 SGHRS, CDR2 YFSETQ. J was trimmed by 5 bases and V by 2 bases; bases with no gene match: 4. CDR3 region: CASSFGTGGSTEAFF. CDR3 coding DNA: TGCGCCAGCAGCTTTGGGACAGGGGGCTCAACTGAAGCTTTCTTT.

The chain joins TRBV19 to TRBJ1-1, with D maybe TRBD1 (6 bases). Trimming took 8 bases from V and 6 from J, leaving 19 bases between them. The CDR3 has 14 amino acids. In germline, CDR1 is LNHDA, CDR2 SQIVND (reference sequence). Here the CDR3 DNA reads TGTGCCAGTCTAGGCGTCTCGAAGGGGGCTGAAGCTTTCTTT. Amino acid sequence: CASLGVSKGAEAFF.

The CDR3 nucleotides are TGCGCCAGCGGCAGAGACGGAGCTAACTATGGCTACACCTTC. This translates into CASGRDGANYGYTF. This chain joins TRBV5-1 and TRBJ1-2; D gene ambiguous. V lost 7 bases and J lost 0, with 13 bases in between. Germline lookup yields CDR1 SGHRS and CDR2 YFSETQ. The CDR3 totals 14 residues.

The chain carries TRBV19 and TRBJ2-7; no clear D gene. Trimming removed 0 bases from V and 2 bases from J, with 8 bases in between. From germline, CDR1 is LNHDA and CDR2 SQIVND (reference sequence). The CDR3 has 14 residues. The CDR3, as DNA: TGTGCCAGTAGTATAGACCAGCTAGCCTACGAGCAGTACTTC. Its translation is CASSIDQLAYEQYF.

V gene TRBV19 combines with J gene TRBJ2-7; possibly TRBD1 for D (6 bases). CDR3 length equals 15 residues. V lost 8 bases, J lost 3 bases, and 20 bases lay in between. Germline CDR1 and CDR2: LNHDA and SQIVND (reference sequence). CDR3 DNA sequence: TGTGCCAGTTCCTGGGGCCAGGGGTTCCTCTACGAGCAGTACTTC. Amino acid sequence: CASSWGQGFLYEQYF. Filled out from reference TRBV19 and TRBJ2-7, the complete variable domain reads DGGITQSPKYLFRKEGQNVTLSCEQNLNHDAMYWYRQDPGQGLRLIYYSQIVNDFQKGDIAEGYSVSREKKESFPLTVTSAQKNPTAFYLCASSWGQGFLYEQYFGPGTRLTVT.

The rearrangement uses TRBV30 and TRBJ1-2; a possible D gene is TRBD1 (6 bases). The V end lost 4 bases, the J end lost 3 bases, and 15 bases lay between the germline ends. Germline lookup yields CDR1 GTSNPN and CDR2 SVGIG (reference sequence). The length of the CDR3 is 14 residues. CDR3 sequence reads: CAWNPGVVDYGYTF. DNA of the CDR3: TGTGCCTGGAACCCAGGGGTGGTCGACTATGGCTACACCTTC.

The chain couples TRBV6-5 to TRBJ2-1; D gene ambiguous. The CDR3 is made up of 13 amino acids. Trimming stripped 2 bases from V and 8 bases from J, with 10 bases between. The germline CDR1 and CDR2 sequences are MNHEY and SVGAGI. CDR3 sequence: CASSYTRGHEQFF. CDR3 DNA sequence: TGTGCCAGCAGTTACACCAGAGGCCATGAGCAGTTCTTC.

The chain has TRBV29-1 and TRBJ2-7, with 7 bases lining up with TRBD2. Unmatched junction bases numbered 10, after V lost 7 bases and J lost 1 base. This CDR3 is built from 14 residues. Looked up from germline, CDR1 is SQVTM and CDR2 is ANQGSEA. Here the CDR3 DNA reads TGCAGCGCACTCCTAGCGGCGGTTTCCTACGAGCAGTACTTC. Amino acid sequence: CSALLAAVSYEQYF.

Comments on this clone: At one of its ends the junction is not consistent with the germline gene, which may arise from a read error. V is TRBV7-9 and J is TRBJ2-7; 11 positions match TRBD2. Germline V gene lookup returns CDR1 SEHNR and CDR2 FQNEAQ (reference sequence). The CDR3 length is 16 residues. Here the CDR3 reads CSSSSSSGGPSYEQYF. The CDR3 coding sequence is TGTTCCAGCAGCTCGTCTAGCGGGGGGCCCTCCTACGAGCAGTACTTC. The whole variable domain, remainder taken from reference TRBV7-9 and TRBJ2-7, is DTGVSQNPRHKITKRGQNVTFRCDPISEHNRLYWYRQTLGQGPEFLTYFQNEAQLEKSRLLSDRFSAERPKGSFSTLEIQRTEQGDSAMYLCSSSSSSGGPSYEQYFGPGTRLTVT.

This clone was picked up one time. V and J are TRBV28 and TRBJ2-1, with D perhaps matching TRBD2 (5 bases). Trimming stripped 1 base from V and 8 bases from J, with 15 bases between. The CDR3 is made up of 15 amino acids. The germline gives CDR1 MDHEN, CDR2 SYDVKM. The CDR3 DNA follows: TGTGCCAGCAGTTTATCGTCTCGAGGGAGCGATGAGCAGTTCTTC. Translation gives CASSLSSRGSDEQFF. Filled out from reference TRBV28 and TRBJ2-1, the complete variable domain reads DVKVTQSSRYLVKRTGEKVFLECVQDMDHENMFWYRQDPGLGLRLIYFSYDVKMKEKGDIPEGYSVSREKKERFSLILESASTNQTSMYLCASSLSSRGSDEQFFGPGTRLTVL.

This sequence joins TRBV9 and TRBJ2-2, with a weak D call TRBD1 (6 bases). V was trimmed by 4 bases and J by 0 bases, leaving 10 bases between them. In germline, CDR1 is SGDLS, CDR2 YYNGEE. This CDR3 is built from 15 residues. The CDR3 here is CASSPGQPNTGELFF. In DNA, the CDR3 is TGTGCCAGCAGCCCGGGACAACCGAACACCGGGGAGCTGTTTTTT.

This chain joins TRBV6-5 and TRBJ2-7; no reliable D call. Germline loops: CDR1 MNHEY, CDR2 SVGAGI. The ends were cut back, 6 bases at V and 0 bases at J, with 9 bases in the middle. The CDR3 runs to 13 residues. CDR3 sequence: CASSRLSSYEQYF. The CDR3, as DNA: TGTGCCAGCAGCCGTCTAAGCTCCTACGAGCAGTACTTC.

The sample holds one count of this clone. The rearrangement uses TRBV18 and TRBJ2-1; 10 nucleotides align to TRBD2. The CDR3 contains 15 residues. V gave up 2 bases and J gave up 9 bases; unmatched junction bases: 7. Germline V gene sequence: CDR1 KGHSH, CDR2 LQKENI. The CDR3 DNA sequence: TGTGCCAGCTCACCAGCCAGCGGGAGGGCCGGTGAGCAGTTCTTC. This encodes CASSPASGRAGEQFF.

This clone was recorded only once. V usage is TRBV19 and J usage is TRBJ2-2; 9 bases match TRBD2. V trimming: 7 bases; J trimming: 1 base; junction bases outside the gene matches: 7. CDR1 and CDR2 from the germline V gene are LNHDA and SQIVND (reference sequence). This CDR3 is built from 16 residues. The CDR3 DNA follows: TGTGCCAGTACCTGGTCGACTAGCGGGAACACCGGGGAGCTGTTTTTT. Encoded protein: CASTWSTSGNTGELFF.

This rearrangement joins TRBV27 to TRBJ2-3; 9 positions agree with TRBD1. The CDR3 sequence is 16 residues long. V shed 8 bases, J shed 3 bases, and the junction held 12 bases outside the gene matches. Germline V lookup: CDR1 MNHEY, CDR2 SMNVEV (reference sequence). CDR3 loop: CASGPGQGFVTDTQYF. The CDR3 nucleotides are TGTGCCAGCGGCCCGGGACAGGGTTTTGTAACAGATACGCAGTATTTT.

This sequence joins TRBV10-3 and TRBJ1-2; D gene unclear. Germline CDR1 ENHRY, CDR2 SYGVKD. V shed 0 bases and J shed 7 bases, with 9 bases lying between them. The CDR3 runs 13 residues. CDR3 bases: TGTGCCATCAGTGAGTCGTCAGGAATTGGCTACACCTTC. It encodes CAISESSGIGYTF.

This clone was detected only a few times. CDR3 nucleotides: TGTGCCAGTAGTATAGGATATCGGGACAGTCTAATATCCTACGAGCAGTACTTC. This gives the protein CASSIGYRDSLISYEQYF. The J gene is TRBJ2-7, the V gene TRBV19; 7 nucleotides line up with TRBD1. V shed 1 base and J 1 base; nucleotides not matched to a gene: 13. Germline V lookup: CDR1 LNHDA, CDR2 SQIVND (reference sequence). The CDR3 consists of 18 residues.

This chain links TRBV5-6 with TRBJ2-3, with D perhaps TRBD1 (6 bases). V lost 3 bases, J lost 2 bases, and 13 bases lay in between. There are 15 residues in the CDR3. Germline values: CDR1 SGHDT, CDR2 YYEEEE. The CDR3 reads CASSSSGGSTDTQYF. For the CDR3, the DNA is TGTGCCAGCAGCTCCTCTGGGGGCTCCACAGATACGCAGTATTTT.

The V and J genes are TRBV6-1 and TRBJ2-7; D unclear. The V end lost 1 base, the J end lost 2 bases, and 6 bases lay between the germline ends. This CDR3 comprises 13 residues. Germline V gives CDR1 MNHNS, CDR2 SASEGT. In DNA form, the CDR3 reads TGTGCCAGCAGTGAAGGACTCGCCTACGAGCAGTACTTC. Its protein product is CASSEGLAYEQYF.